The 23 T cell receptor beta chains in this list originate from one sample, sequenced in a study of synovial regulatory T cells in juvenile arthritis. TCRdb's copy holds only in-frame clones and misses some; the assay was immunoSEQ multiplex PCR. This sample's table has about 10,000 clones. Sequencing was done on a sample of Treg cells from blood. The subset is: remaining (HLA-DR-negative) circulating blood Treg cells. Receptors were obtained from a donor younger than 30 with juvenile idiopathic arthritis.

This chain uses TRBV29-1 with TRBJ2-7; there is no DNA to check the TCRdb D call of TRBD2. Germline values: CDR1 SQVTM, CDR2 ANQGSEA. The CDR3 contains 14 residues. The coding DNA is unavailable. The CDR3 sequence is CSAKLAGGPGEQYF.

The V gene is TRBV18, the J gene TRBJ1-3. Germline lookup yields CDR1 KGHSH and CDR2 LQKENI. The CDR3 covers 16 residues. No coding sequence is recorded. This chain's CDR3 is CASSPLPESNGNTIYF.

This chain connects TRBV5-1 to TRBJ2-7; TCRdb names TRBD2, which stays unverified in the absence of DNA. Germline values: CDR1 SGHRS, CDR2 YFSETQ. This CDR3 spans 14 amino acids. No DNA is listed. CDR3 sequence reads: CASSLGGRAYEQYF.

The chain employs TRBV5-4 and TRBJ2-5; no DNA is available, so the TRBD1 call from TCRdb remains unchecked. Germline V CDR1 and CDR2: SGHNT, YYREEE (reference sequence). The CDR3 sequence is 13 residues long. No nucleotide data were recorded. CDR3 protein: CASSSQGFETQYF.

CDR3 residues: CASSPGVAGITEAFF. This chain joins TRBV18 and TRBJ1-1. Germline V CDR1 and CDR2: KGHSH, LQKENI. This CDR3 spans 15 amino acids. The DNA is unrecorded.

The chain has TRBV19 and TRBJ2-2. Germline V lookup: CDR1 LNHDA, CDR2 SQIVND (reference sequence). The CDR3 runs to 15 residues. A DNA sequence was not provided. The CDR3 is CASSIGGGNTGELFF.

The CDR3 is CASSQERGKGGLFF. V usage is TRBV4-2 and J usage is TRBJ1-4. The CDR3 has 14 amino acids. No DNA sequence is on record. The germline CDR1 and CDR2 sequences are LGHNA and YNFKEQ.

The chain joins TRBV2 to TRBJ2-5; there is no DNA to check the TCRdb D call of TRBD2. Germline CDR1 SNHLY, CDR2 FYNNEI. CDR3 size: 13 residues. Only the protein sequence is given. This CDR3 is CASSAGLAETQYF.

The rearrangement joins TRBV6-6 to TRBJ2-7. The CDR3 has 12 residues. No DNA is listed. The germline V gene encodes CDR1 MNHNY and CDR2 SVGAGI (reference sequence). The CDR3 sequence is CASSFTPHEQYF.

The chain carries TRBV6-6 and TRBJ1-2. The CDR3 is 13 amino acids. Only the protein sequence is given. Germline lookup yields CDR1 MNHNY and CDR2 SVGAGI (reference sequence). The CDR3 reads CASTPTSGGGYTF.

The chain links TRBV5-4 to TRBJ1-4. The CDR3 length is 15 residues. The protein alone is recorded here. Germline CDR1 reads SGHNT; CDR2 reads YYREEE (reference sequence). Here the CDR3 reads CASSLLQGGEEKLFF.

The J gene is TRBJ1-1, the V gene TRBV7-9; absent DNA, TCRdb's TRBD1 call cannot be checked. This CDR3 spans 17 amino acids. There is no recorded DNA. Germline V gene data show CDR1 as SEHNR and CDR2 as FQNEAQ (reference sequence). This CDR3 is CASSSRGLGGRNTEAFF.

This sequence joins TRBV19 and TRBJ2-2; the D call of TRBD2 rests on TCRdb alone, since no DNA is present to check it. The CDR3 loop spans 14 amino acids. DNA is not recorded here. Germline CDR1 LNHDA, CDR2 SQIVND (reference sequence). The CDR3 here is CATGGRVGTGELFF. Together with reference TRBV19 and TRBJ2-2, the CDR3 gives the full variable domain: DGGITQSPKYLFRKEGQNVTLSCEQNLNHDAMYWYRQDPGQGLRLIYYSQIVNDFQKGDIAEGYSVSREKKESFPLTVTSAQKNPTAFYLCATGGRVGTGELFFGEGSRLTVL.

Frequency places this clone as medium-sized. V gene TRBV30 combines with J gene TRBJ2-7. The CDR3 has 12 amino acids. Only the protein is on record. Germline V gene lookup returns CDR1 GTSNPN and CDR2 SVGIG (reference sequence). The CDR3 protein is CAWSGFGDEQYF.

The chain employs TRBV21-1 and TRBJ1-1; there is no DNA to check the TCRdb D call of TRBD1. TRBV21-1 is a pseudogene. The CDR3 contains 13 residues. No DNA is recorded. The chain's CDR3 is CASSTDRIFEAFF.

This chain links TRBV6-5 with TRBJ1-4; the D call from TCRdb, TRBD1, cannot be confirmed without DNA. This CDR3 is 14 amino acids long. Only the protein is available. The germline V gene has CDR1 MNHEY and CDR2 SVGAGI. The CDR3 loop is CASSPYRDRLRLFF.

The chain carries TRBV10-3 and TRBJ2-7; TCRdb outputs TRBD1, but without DNA this stays unchecked. There are 13 residues in the CDR3. Only the protein is on record. The germline V gene has CDR1 ENHRY and CDR2 SYGVKD. The CDR3 sequence is CAISGGQTYEQYF.

The chain recombines TRBV7-8 with TRBJ2-7. CDR1 and CDR2 from the germline V gene are SGHVS and FQNEAQ. This CDR3 contains 13 residues. The DNA sequence is not available. CDR3 amino acids: CASSLRNTYEQYF.

This sequence joins TRBV2 and TRBJ2-7; the TCRdb call, TRBD1, lacks DNA for checking. CDR3 length: 14 amino acids. The DNA is unrecorded. Germline CDR1 and CDR2: SNHLY and FYNNEI. The CDR3: CASLDRGTLYEQYF.

The chain joins TRBV5-1 to TRBJ2-3; as DNA is missing, the TRBD1 call by TCRdb cannot be tested. The CDR3 is 14 amino acids. DNA is not on record. Germline V CDR1 and CDR2: SGHRS, YFSETQ. The CDR3 is CASSLAGIGDTQYF.

The chain uses TRBV2 and TRBJ2-7; TCRdb selects TRBD1, and the lack of DNA leaves this call unchecked. The CDR3 loop spans 15 amino acids. No coding sequence is recorded. Germline CDR1 and CDR2: SNHLY and FYNNEI. CDR3 region: CASSRLGTGAYEQYF.

This clone is called medium-sized based on its frequency. The gene calls are TRBV7-6 and TRBJ2-3. CDR1 is SGHVS and CDR2 is FNYEAQ in the germline V gene. CDR3 length equals 19 residues. The DNA is not on file. The CDR3 loop reads CASSPSFGGSTTYTDTQYF.

The chain uses TRBV11-2 and TRBJ1-3; TCRdb gives TRBD1 as the D gene, but with no DNA this cannot be confirmed. Germline values: CDR1 SGHAT, CDR2 FQNNGV. The CDR3 sequence is 16 residues long. This entry has no DNA. The CDR3: CASSWQTGQPWDTIYF.